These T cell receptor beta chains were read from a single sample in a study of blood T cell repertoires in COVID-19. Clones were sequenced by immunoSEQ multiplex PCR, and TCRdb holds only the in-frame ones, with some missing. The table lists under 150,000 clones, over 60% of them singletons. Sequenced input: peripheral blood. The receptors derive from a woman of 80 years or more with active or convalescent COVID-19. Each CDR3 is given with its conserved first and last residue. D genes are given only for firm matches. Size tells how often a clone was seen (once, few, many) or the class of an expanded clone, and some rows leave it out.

CDR3nt: TGTGCCAGCAGTTCCTTCTCAGGCTCCGAGCAGTACTTC; CDR3aa: CASSSFSGSEQYF; d_gene: NA; abundance: NA; j_gene: TRBJ2-7; v_gene: TRBV12-3/TRBV12-4
CDR3nt: TGTGCCAGCAGTTCTGACAAGTTGGGCAATCAGCCCCAGCATTTT; CDR3aa: CASSSDKLGNQPQHF; d_gene: NA; abundance: NA; j_gene: TRBJ1-5; v_gene: TRBV2
CDR3nt: TGTGCTAGTGGTTCGCTCAGGTCAGATACGCAGTATTTT; CDR3aa: CASGSLRSDTQYF; d_gene: NA; abundance: NA; j_gene: TRBJ2-3; v_gene: TRBV12-5
CDR3nt: TGTGCCAGCAGACAAAACAGGGGAAGAAACACTGAAGCTTTCTTT; CDR3aa: CASRQNRGRNTEAFF; d_gene: TRBD1; abundance: NA; j_gene: TRBJ1-1; v_gene: TRBV27
CDR3nt: TGTGCCAGCAGTGAACTAGGGGCCGCCGAGACCCAGTACTTC; CDR3aa: CASSELGAAETQYF; d_gene: NA; abundance: NA; j_gene: TRBJ2-5; v_gene: TRBV2
CDR3nt: TGTGCCAGCAGCTTAAAGGGGACTAGTGTGGGCACAGATACGCAGTATTTT; CDR3aa: CASSLKGTSVGTDTQYF; d_gene: TRBD2; abundance: NA; j_gene: TRBJ2-3; v_gene: TRBV7-2
CDR3nt: TGTGCCAGTAGTATTTTTAGGGGAGGGGACACTGAAGCTTTCTTT; CDR3aa: CASSIFRGGDTEAFF; d_gene: NA; abundance: NA; j_gene: TRBJ1-1; v_gene: TRBV19
CDR3nt: TGTGCCAGCAGCACCGACTTAAGCTCTGGAAACACCATATATTTT; CDR3aa: CASSTDLSSGNTIYF; d_gene: NA; abundance: few; j_gene: TRBJ1-3; v_gene: TRBV5-5
CDR3nt: TGTGCCAGTAGTATCTCCCCGGGACAAAACTATGGCTACACCTTC; CDR3aa: CASSISPGQNYGYTF; d_gene: NA; abundance: NA; j_gene: TRBJ1-2; v_gene: TRBV19
CDR3nt: TGTGCCAGCAAAGGAGAAGCTAACTATGGCTACACCTTC; CDR3aa: CASKGEANYGYTF; d_gene: NA; abundance: NA; j_gene: TRBJ1-2; v_gene: TRBV27
CDR3nt: TGTGCCAGCAGCCCCGGACTAGACCTCTACAATGAGCAGTTCTTC; CDR3aa: CASSPGLDLYNEQFF; d_gene: TRBD2; abundance: once; j_gene: TRBJ2-1; v_gene: TRBV7-9
CDR3nt: TGCGCCAGCAGCCAAGGTACAGGGGTATCGGGAAACACCATATATTTT; CDR3aa: CASSQGTGVSGNTIYF; d_gene: TRBD1; abundance: NA; j_gene: TRBJ1-3; v_gene: TRBV4-1
CDR3nt: TGCGCCAGCAGCCAAGACAGGAACTATGGCTACACCTTC; CDR3aa: CASSQDRNYGYTF; d_gene: NA; abundance: NA; j_gene: TRBJ1-2; v_gene: TRBV4-3
CDR3nt: TGTGCCAGCAGCCAAAAAGGGAGGGCTAATCGCTATGGCTACACCTTC; CDR3aa: CASSQKGRANRYGYTF; d_gene: NA; abundance: few; j_gene: TRBJ1-2; v_gene: TRBV3-1/TRBV3-2
CDR3nt: TGTGCCTGGAGCAGATCAGGGGCCCCGAGTAACTATGGCTACACCTTC; CDR3aa: CAWSRSGAPSNYGYTF; d_gene: NA; abundance: NA; j_gene: TRBJ1-2; v_gene: TRBV30
CDR3nt: TGCGCCAGCAGCTCTGGGGACAGGGATGAAAAACTGTTTTTT; CDR3aa: CASSSGDRDEKLFF; d_gene: TRBD1; abundance: NA; j_gene: TRBJ1-4; v_gene: TRBV5-1
CDR3nt: TGTGCCAGCAGTGAATGGAGACGGGTAGCCGGGGAGCTGTTTTTT; CDR3aa: CASSEWRRVAGELFF; d_gene: NA; abundance: NA; j_gene: TRBJ2-2; v_gene: TRBV2
CDR3nt: TGTGCCAGCAGCCTTCTAGCGGGGCTACAAGAGACCCAGTACTTC; CDR3aa: CASSLLAGLQETQYF; d_gene: TRBD2; abundance: few; j_gene: TRBJ2-5; v_gene: TRBV2
CDR3nt: TGTGCCACCAGCAGACTGAGACAGAACAATCAGCCCCAGCATTTT; CDR3aa: CATSRLRQNNQPQHF; d_gene: NA; abundance: NA; j_gene: TRBJ1-5; v_gene: TRBV15
CDR3nt: TGTGCCAGCAGCCAACGGGACAGATTTAATTCACCCCTCCACTTT; CDR3aa: CASSQRDRFNSPLHF; d_gene: TRBD1; abundance: once; j_gene: TRBJ1-6; v_gene: TRBV3-1/TRBV3-2